This entry features one T cell receptor beta chain sequence. Its antigen remains unidentified. Profiling relied on immunoSEQ multiplex PCR, and the TCRdb table lists in-frame clones only, not all of them. The repertoire consists of 150,000 to 200,000 clones, with nearly 90% occurring once and the leading ten covering 3.5% to 4.5%. This sample was included in a study of cytomegalovirus exposure and HLA in healthy donors. Study-wide results and caveats: Reports described diagnosis of cytomegalovirus status by the classifier as highly specific and sensitive.

CDR3 length equals 20 residues. Trimming cost V 2 bases and J 2 bases; bases outside gene matches: 21. Sequenced sample: PBMCs. This sequence was found in a man between 18 and 35 years old in good health and CMV-seropositive. The rearrangement uses TRBV23-1 and TRBJ2-7; TRBD1 aligns across 7 bases. TRBV23-1 has ORF status, its function being uncertain. The CDR3 spells CASSQDRTTGYPCSTYEQYF. The CDR3 DNA reads TGCGCCAGCAGTCAAGACCGTACGACAGGGTATCCTTGCTCCACCTACGAGCAGTACTTC.